This T cell receptor beta chain came from a study of shared clonotypes between healthy human individuals. CDR1 and CDR2 (germline): MNHNY, SVGAGI (reference sequence). V was pared by 6 bases and J by 5 bases, with 7 bases of the junction left unmatched. The CDR3 covers 14 residues. TCRdb keeps only in-frame clones here, not all; method: immunoSEQ multiplex PCR. The sample records some 2,500,000 clones, over 85% being singletons. Only one count was recorded for this clone. The sequenced material came from naive CD4+ T cells from PBMCs. Subset reported: CD45RA+ positively selected. The V call is TRBV6-6, the J call TRBJ2-7, with 10 bases identical to TRBD1. This receptor was identified in a man aged 18 to 30 in good health. Some clones in this sample may be carry-over from other donors' samples. In DNA, the CDR3 is TGTGCCAGCAGAACCGGGACAGGGGCCAACGAGCAGTACTTC. Protein: CASRTGTGANEQYF.